This T cell receptor (beta chain) emerged from a study of monozygotic twins with cystic fibrosis. The protocol was immunoSEQ multiplex PCR, while the TCRdb copy is restricted to in-frame clones and leaves out a portion. The table includes tens of thousands of clones, 97% detected once. A note on this clone: The antigen is not known.

Study outcomes and limitations: V usage most resembled the co-twin in 13 of 16 pairs. In this small cohort, shared CDR3 numbers showed no association with age, concordance or disease severity.

The receptor's source is a girl aged 5 to 17 with cystic fibrosis. Sequenced: blood.

The CDR3 protein is CASSLTYSSYNEQFF. Written as DNA, the CDR3 is TGTGCCAGCAGCCTGACGTACAGCTCCTACAATGAGCAGTTCTTC. V is TRBV7-2 and J is TRBJ2-1; no clear D gene. The ends were cut back, 5 bases at V and 0 bases at J, with 11 bases in the middle. CDR1 is SGHTA and CDR2 is FQGNSA in the germline V gene. This CDR3 has 15 residues.